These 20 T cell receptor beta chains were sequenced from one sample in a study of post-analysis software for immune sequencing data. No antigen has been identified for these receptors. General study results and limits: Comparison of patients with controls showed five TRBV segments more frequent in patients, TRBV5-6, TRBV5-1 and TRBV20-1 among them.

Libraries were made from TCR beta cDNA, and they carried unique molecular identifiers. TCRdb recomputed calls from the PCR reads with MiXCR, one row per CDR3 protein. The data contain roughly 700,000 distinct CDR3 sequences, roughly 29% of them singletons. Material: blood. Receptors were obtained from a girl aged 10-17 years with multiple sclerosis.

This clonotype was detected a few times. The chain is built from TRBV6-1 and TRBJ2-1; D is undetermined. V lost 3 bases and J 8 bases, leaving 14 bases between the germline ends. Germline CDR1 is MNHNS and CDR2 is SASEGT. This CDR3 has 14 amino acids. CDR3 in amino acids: CASSEVTGLDEQFF. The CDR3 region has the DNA TGTGCCAGCAGTGAGGTCACCGGTTTGGATGAGCAGTTCTTC.

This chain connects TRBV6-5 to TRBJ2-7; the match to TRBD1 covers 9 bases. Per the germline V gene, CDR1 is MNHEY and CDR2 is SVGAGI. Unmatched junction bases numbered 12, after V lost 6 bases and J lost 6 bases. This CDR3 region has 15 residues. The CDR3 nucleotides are TGTGCCAGCAGGCGACAGGGGGGGGTTCTAAGCGAGCAGTACTTC. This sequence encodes CASRRQGGVLSEQYF.

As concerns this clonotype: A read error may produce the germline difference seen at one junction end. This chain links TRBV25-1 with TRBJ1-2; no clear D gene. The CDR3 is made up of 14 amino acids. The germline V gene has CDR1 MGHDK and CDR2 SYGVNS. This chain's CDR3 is CTSSAQLAGNGYTF. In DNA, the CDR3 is TGTACCAGCAGTGCTCAGTTAGCTGGGAATGGCTACACCTTC.

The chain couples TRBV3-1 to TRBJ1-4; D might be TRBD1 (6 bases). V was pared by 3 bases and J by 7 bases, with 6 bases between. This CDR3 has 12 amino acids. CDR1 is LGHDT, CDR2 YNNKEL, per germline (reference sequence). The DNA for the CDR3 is TGTGCCAGCAGCCAGGGGGCTGAAAAACTGTTTTTT. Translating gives CASSQGAEKLFF.

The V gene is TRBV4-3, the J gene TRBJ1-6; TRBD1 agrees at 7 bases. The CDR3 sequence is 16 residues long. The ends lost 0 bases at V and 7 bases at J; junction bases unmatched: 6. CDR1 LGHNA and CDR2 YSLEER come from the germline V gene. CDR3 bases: TGCGCCAGCAGCCAAGAGAGGGGGCAGGGGAATTCACCCCTCCACTTT. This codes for CASSQERGQGNSPLHF.

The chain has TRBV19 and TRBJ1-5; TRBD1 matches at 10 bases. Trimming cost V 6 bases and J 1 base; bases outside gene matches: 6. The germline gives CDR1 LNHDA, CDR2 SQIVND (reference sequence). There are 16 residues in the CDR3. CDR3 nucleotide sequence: TGTGCCAGTAGGGGACAGGGGAGGATAAGCAATCAGCCCCAGCATTTT. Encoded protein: CASRGQGRISNQPQHF.

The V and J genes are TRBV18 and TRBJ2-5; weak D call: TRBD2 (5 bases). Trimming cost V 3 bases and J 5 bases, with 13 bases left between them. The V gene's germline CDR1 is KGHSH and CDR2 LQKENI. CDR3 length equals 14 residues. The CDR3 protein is CASSPSGNSETQYF. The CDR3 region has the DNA TGTGCCAGCTCACCGTCGGGGAATTCCGAGACCCAGTACTTC.

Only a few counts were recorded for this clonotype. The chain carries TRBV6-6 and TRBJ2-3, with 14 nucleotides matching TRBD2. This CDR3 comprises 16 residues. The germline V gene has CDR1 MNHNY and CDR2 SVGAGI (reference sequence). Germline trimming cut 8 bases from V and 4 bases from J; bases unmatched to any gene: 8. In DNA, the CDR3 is TGTGCCAGCCAGGGGACTAGCGGGAGTGGAGCAGATACGCAGTATTTT. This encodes CASQGTSGSGADTQYF.

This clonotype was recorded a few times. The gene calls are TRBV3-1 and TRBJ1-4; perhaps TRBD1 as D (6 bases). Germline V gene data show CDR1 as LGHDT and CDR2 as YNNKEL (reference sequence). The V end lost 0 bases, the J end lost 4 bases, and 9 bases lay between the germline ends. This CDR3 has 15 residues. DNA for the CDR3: TGTGCCAGCAGCCAAGATAACAGGGATAATGAAAAACTGTTTTTT. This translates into CASSQDNRDNEKLFF.

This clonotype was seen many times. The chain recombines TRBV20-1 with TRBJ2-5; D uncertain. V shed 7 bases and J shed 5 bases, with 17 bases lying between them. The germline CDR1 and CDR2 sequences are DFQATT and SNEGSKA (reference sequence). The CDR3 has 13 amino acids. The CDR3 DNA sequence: TGCAGTGTTCCCCAGCTTGACGGGGAGACCCAGTACTTC. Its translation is CSVPQLDGETQYF.

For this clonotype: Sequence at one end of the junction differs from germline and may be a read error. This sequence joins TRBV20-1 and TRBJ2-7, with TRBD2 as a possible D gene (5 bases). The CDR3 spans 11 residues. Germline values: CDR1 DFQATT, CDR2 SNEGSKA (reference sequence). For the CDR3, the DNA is TGCAGTACTAGACGGAATCTTGAGCAGTACTTC. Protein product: CSTRRNLEQYF.

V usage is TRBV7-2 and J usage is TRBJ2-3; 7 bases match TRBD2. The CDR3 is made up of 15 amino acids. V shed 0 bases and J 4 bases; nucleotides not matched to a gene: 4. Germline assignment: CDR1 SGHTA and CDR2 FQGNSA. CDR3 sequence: CASSLANGRADTQYF. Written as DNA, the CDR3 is TGTGCCAGCAGCTTAGCGAATGGGAGGGCAGATACGCAGTATTTT.

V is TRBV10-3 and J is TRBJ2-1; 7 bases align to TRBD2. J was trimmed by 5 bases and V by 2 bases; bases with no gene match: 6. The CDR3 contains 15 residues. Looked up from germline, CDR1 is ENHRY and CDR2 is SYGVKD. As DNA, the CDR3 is TGTGCCATCAGTGAGAATCCGGGGGGACACAATGAGCAGTTCTTC. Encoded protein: CAISENPGGHNEQFF.

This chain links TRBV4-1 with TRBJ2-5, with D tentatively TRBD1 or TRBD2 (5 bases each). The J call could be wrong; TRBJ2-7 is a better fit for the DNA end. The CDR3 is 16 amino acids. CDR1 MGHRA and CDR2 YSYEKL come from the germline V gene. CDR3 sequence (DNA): TGCGCCAGCAGCCAAGAAGCGGCAGGGAACTCCTACGAGCAGTACTTC. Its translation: CASSQEAAGNSYEQYF.

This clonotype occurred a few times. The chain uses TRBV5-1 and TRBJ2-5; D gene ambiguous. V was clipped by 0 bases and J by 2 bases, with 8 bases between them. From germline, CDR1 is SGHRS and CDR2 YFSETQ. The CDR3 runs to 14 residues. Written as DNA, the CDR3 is TGCGCCAGCAGCTTGGGTAGGGCGCAAGAGACCCAGTACTTC. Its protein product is CASSLGRAQETQYF.

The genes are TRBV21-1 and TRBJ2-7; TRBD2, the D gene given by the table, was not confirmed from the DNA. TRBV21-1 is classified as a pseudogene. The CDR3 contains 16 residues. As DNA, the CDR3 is TGTGCCAGCAGCAAAGCGGAGGGGCTAGCCGACTACGAGCAGTACTTC. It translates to CASSKAEGLADYEQYF.

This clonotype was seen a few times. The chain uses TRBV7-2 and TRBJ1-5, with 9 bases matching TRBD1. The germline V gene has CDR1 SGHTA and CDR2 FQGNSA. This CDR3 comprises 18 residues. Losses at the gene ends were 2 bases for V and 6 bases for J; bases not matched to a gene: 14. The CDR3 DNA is TGTGCCAGCAGCTTATGGGGACAGGGTTTCCCGGGAGGTCAGCCCCAGCATTTT. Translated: CASSLWGQGFPGGQPQHF.

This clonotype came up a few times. The CDR3 nucleotides are TGCAGTGCCAGGGGGGGCCCTGAGCAGTTCTTC. Translation: CSARGGPEQFF. The chain couples TRBV20-1 to TRBJ2-1; tentatively, D is TRBD1 or TRBD2 (7 bases each). This CDR3 has 11 amino acids. The V end lost 6 bases, the J end lost 9 bases, and 12 bases lay between the germline ends. Germline assignment: CDR1 DFQATT and CDR2 SNEGSKA (reference sequence).

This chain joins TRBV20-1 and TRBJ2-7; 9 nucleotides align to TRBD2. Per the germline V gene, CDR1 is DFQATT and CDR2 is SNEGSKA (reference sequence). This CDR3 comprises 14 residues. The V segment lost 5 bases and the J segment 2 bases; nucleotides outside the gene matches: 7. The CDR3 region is CSARRTSAAYEQYF. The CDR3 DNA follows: TGCAGTGCTCGACGGACTAGCGCCGCCTACGAGCAGTACTTC.

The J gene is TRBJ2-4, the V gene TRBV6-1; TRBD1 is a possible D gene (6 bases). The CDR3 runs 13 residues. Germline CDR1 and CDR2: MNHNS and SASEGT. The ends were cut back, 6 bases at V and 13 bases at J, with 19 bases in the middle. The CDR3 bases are TGTGCCAGCAGGGACAGTTTATCTGTGTCCCAGTACTTC. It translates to CASRDSLSVSQYF.